The rows below give T cell receptor beta chains drawn from one sample of a study of shared clonotypes between healthy human individuals. Libraries were prepared by immunoSEQ multiplex PCR; TCRdb keeps only in-frame clonotypes and omits some of them. The top ten hold around 0.13% of the sample, which has some 2 million clones, 85% to 95% seen once. Sequences were obtained from naive CD4+ T cells sorted from blood. All receptors come from a man younger than 35 in good health. CDR3s include the opening cysteine and the closing phenylalanine or tryptophan. The D gene is left open where the match is weak. For some rows the clone size is stated as once, few or many, or as a class when expanded; others skip it.

d_gene: TRBD1
v_gene: TRBV27
abundance: .
j_gene: TRBJ1-5
CDR3aa: CASSSRGGQGNQPQHF
CDR3nt: TGTGCCAGCAGTTCCAGGGGTGGACAGGGAAATCAGCCCCAGCATTTT

d_gene: .
v_gene: TRBV7-9
abundance: .
j_gene: TRBJ2-3
CDR3aa: CASSLPGPTDTQYF
CDR3nt: TGTGCCAGCAGCTTACCGGGGCCCACAGATACGCAGTATTTT

d_gene: TRBD2
v_gene: TRBV4-1
abundance: .
j_gene: TRBJ2-1
CDR3aa: CASSHEVGLASSNEQFF
CDR3nt: TGCGCCAGCAGCCATGAAGTCGGACTAGCCTCCAGCAATGAGCAGTTCTTC

d_gene: .
v_gene: TRBV5-1
abundance: once
j_gene: TRBJ1-2
CDR3aa: CASSSISDLNGGYTF
CDR3nt: TGCGCCAGCAGCTCCATCTCCGACTTAAACGGGGGCTACACCTTC

d_gene: .
v_gene: TRBV5-1
abundance: .
j_gene: TRBJ1-5
CDR3aa: CASSLDSGQPQHF
CDR3nt: TGCGCCAGCAGCTTAGACAGCGGACAGCCCCAGCATTTT

d_gene: .
v_gene: TRBV18
abundance: .
j_gene: TRBJ2-6
CDR3aa: CASSPNVAVGANVLTF
CDR3nt: TGTGCCAGCTCACCCAACGTCGCAGTTGGGGCCAACGTCCTGACTTTC

d_gene: .
v_gene: TRBV19
abundance: .
j_gene: TRBJ1-2
CDR3aa: CASSRRDLFYGYTF
CDR3nt: TGTGCCAGTAGTAGGCGGGATCTCTTTTATGGCTACACCTTC

d_gene: .
v_gene: TRBV18
abundance: .
j_gene: TRBJ2-5
CDR3aa: CASSPEAGTRETQYF
CDR3nt: TGTGCCAGCTCACCCGAAGCAGGGACAAGAGAGACCCAGTACTTC

d_gene: .
v_gene: TRBV27
abundance: .
j_gene: TRBJ1-5
CDR3aa: CASSSSSLPSNQPQHF
CDR3nt: TGTGCCAGCAGTTCCAGCAGTCTCCCTAGCAATCAGCCCCAGCATTTT

d_gene: .
v_gene: TRBV6-5
abundance: .
j_gene: TRBJ2-7
CDR3aa: CASSYSGSYEQYF
CDR3nt: TGTGCCAGCAGTTACTCGGGCAGCTACGAGCAGTACTTC